Presented here are 19 T cell receptor beta chains from one specimen sequenced in a study of blood T cell repertoires in COVID-19. Sequenced by immunoSEQ multiplex PCR; TCRdb stores in-frame clones only, minus some. Of some 240,000 clones in the sample, 81% are singletons; the top ten hold 6.5% to 9%. Material: peripheral blood. The receptors originated from a woman over 75 with COVID-19, enrolled during active disease.

This clone was detected once. The rearrangement joins TRBV15 to TRBJ2-3; 10 nucleotides agree with TRBD2. The V gene's germline CDR1 is LNHNV and CDR2 YYDKDF (reference sequence). The CDR3 runs to 17 residues. V was clipped by 0 bases and J by 4 bases; unmatched bases: 7. CDR3 residues: CATSRDLGTSVPDTQYF. Written as DNA, the CDR3 is TGTGCCACCAGCAGAGATCTGGGGACTAGCGTACCAGATACGCAGTATTTT.

The rearrangement links TRBV5-1 to TRBJ2-7; possibly TRBD2 for D (5 bases). The V and J ends lost 4 bases and 0 bases respectively, with 14 bases between them. CDR1 and CDR2 (germline): SGHRS, YFSETQ. The length of the CDR3 is 15 residues. The CDR3 is CASSPGILSSYEQYF. The DNA of the CDR3 is TGCGCCAGCAGCCCCGGGATTCTTAGCTCCTACGAGCAGTACTTC.

Here the CDR3 DNA reads TGTGCCAGCAGCTTAGGGCAAAAGACAATAAATGAGCAGTTCTTC. Its translation is CASSLGQKTINEQFF. J is TRBJ2-1 and V is TRBV7-9, with D unclear. Germline assignment: CDR1 SEHNR and CDR2 FQNEAQ (reference sequence). V gave up 1 base and J gave up 7 bases, with 14 bases separating them. The CDR3 consists of 15 residues.

This clone showed up just once. V is TRBV21-1 and J is TRBJ1-2. TRBV21-1 is described as a pseudogene. This CDR3 has 14 amino acids. Here the CDR3 DNA reads TGTGCCCGTCCTTGGAGATCCCGTCCCTATGGCTACACCTTC. Translated, it gives CARPWRSRPYGYTF.

This rearrangement joins TRBV11-2 to TRBJ1-2; D uncertain. The V end was cut by 5 bases, the J end by 12 bases, with 19 bases between. From germline, CDR1 is SGHAT and CDR2 FQNNGV. The CDR3 spans 13 residues. The CDR3 here is CASSIKRENSNTF. The DNA for the CDR3 is TGTGCCAGCAGCATTAAGCGGGAGAATTCGAACACCTTC.

The V and J genes are TRBV5-1 and TRBJ1-5; TRBD1 aligns across 7 bases. The CDR3 contains 19 residues. V trimming: 5 bases; J trimming: 0 bases; junction bases outside the gene matches: 17. Germline CDR1 is SGHRS and CDR2 is YFSETQ. The chain's CDR3 is CASSSWVVRDRPSNQPQHF. CDR3 nucleotide sequence: TGCGCCAGCAGTTCTTGGGTCGTTAGGGACAGACCTAGCAATCAGCCCCAGCATTTT.

This sequence joins TRBV28 and TRBJ2-7, with 7 positions matching TRBD2. V dropped 5 bases and J dropped 7; count of bases not matched to a gene: 14. CDR3 size: 15 residues. Germline CDR1 and CDR2: MDHEN and SYDVKM. CDR3 residues: CASSGSGAKPYEQYF. Here the CDR3 DNA reads TGTGCCAGCAGTGGAAGCGGGGCGAAACCGTATGAGCAGTACTTC.

This clone was observed once. This rearrangement joins TRBV19 to TRBJ2-5; D possibly corresponds to TRBD2 (5 bases). V was cut by 5 bases and J by 5 bases, with 18 bases left in between. From germline, CDR1 is LNHDA and CDR2 SQIVND (reference sequence). The CDR3 consists of 15 residues. The CDR3 DNA reads TGTGCCAGTAGTCTCCAGACCGGGAAGGTGGAGACCCAGTACTTC. This gives the protein CASSLQTGKVETQYF.

This sequence joins TRBV6-1 and TRBJ1-5; TRBD1 is a possible D gene (5 bases). This CDR3 contains 17 residues. Trimming took off 1 base at V and 4 bases at J, with 17 bases between the two ends. Germline V lookup: CDR1 MNHNS, CDR2 SASEGT. CDR3 sequence (DNA): TGTGCCAGCAGTGAAGGGTCTTTGAGGGGAGGTAATCAGCCCCAGCATTTT. Translated: CASSEGSLRGGNQPQHF.

V and J are TRBV15 and TRBJ1-5; possible D gene TRBD1, 6 bases. The CDR3 contains 16 residues. Trimming removed 5 bases from V and 1 base from J, with 15 bases in between. In germline, CDR1 is LNHNV, CDR2 YYDKDF (reference sequence). The CDR3, as DNA: TGTGCCACCAGCTCCCGGACAGCGTTAAGCAATCAGCCCCAGCATTTT. Amino acids: CATSSRTALSNQPQHF. The full variable domain, rest sourced from reference TRBV15 and TRBJ1-5, is DAMVIQNPRYQVTQFGKPVTLSCSQTLNHNVMYWYQQKSSQAPKLLFHYYDKDFNNEADTPDNFQSRRPNTSFCFLDIRSPGLGDTAMYLCATSSRTALSNQPQHFGDGTRLSIL.

The chain couples TRBV7-3 to TRBJ2-1; tentatively, D is TRBD2 (6 bases). In germline, CDR1 is SGHTA, CDR2 FQGTGA. CDR3 length: 14 amino acids. V shed 3 bases and J shed 4 bases, with 10 bases lying between them. The CDR3 sequence is CASSFLAPYNEQFF. In DNA form, the CDR3 reads TGTGCCAGCAGCTTTCTAGCGCCTTACAATGAGCAGTTCTTC.

The rearrangement joins TRBV5-1 to TRBJ2-7; 7 bases are shared with TRBD2. V lost 4 bases to trimming and J lost 5 bases; unmatched junction nucleotides: 3. Germline assignment: CDR1 SGHRS and CDR2 YFSETQ. The CDR3 covers 12 residues. CDR3 sequence: CASSPGLNEQYF. The CDR3 nucleotides are TGCGCCAGCAGCCCGGGACTAAACGAGCAGTACTTC.

The chain combines TRBV9 with TRBJ1-1; 8 bases are shared with TRBD1. Germline loops: CDR1 SGDLS, CDR2 YYNGEE. V was pared by 4 bases and J by 1 base, with 6 bases of the junction left unmatched. The CDR3 totals 15 residues. In DNA form, the CDR3 reads TGTGCCAGCAGCTCCCGGACAGGGCGGAACACTGAAGCTTTCTTT. Its protein product is CASSSRTGRNTEAFF.

The rearrangement joins TRBV25-1 to TRBJ2-2, with 9 bases lining up with TRBD1. Germline V gene lookup returns CDR1 MGHDK and CDR2 SYGVNS. This CDR3 region has 16 residues. V lost 5 bases and J lost 6; bases outside the gene matches: 10. Written as DNA, the CDR3 is TGTGCCAGCAGTCAACAGGGGGCTCCTATTGCCGGGGAGCTGTTTTTT. It is translated as CASSQQGAPIAGELFF.

Comments on this clone: At one end the junction does not follow the germline gene, possibly because of a read error. V is TRBV7-7 and J is TRBJ2-1, with D maybe TRBD2 (6 bases). CDR3 length: 15 residues. Germline CDR1 is SSHAT and CDR2 is FNYEAQ (reference sequence). The CDR3 is CASSPSSGSYNEQFF. Written as DNA, the CDR3 is TGTGCTAGCAGTCCCTCGAGCGGGTCCTACAATGAGCAGTTCTTC.

The rearrangement joins TRBV18 to TRBJ2-1, with a tentative D call TRBD2 (6 bases). The CDR3 runs 13 residues. Deletions cut 8 bases from V and 4 bases from J, with 12 bases between. Germline values: CDR1 KGHSH, CDR2 LQKENI. The CDR3 bases are TGTGCCAGCACGACGGGACTGTACAATGAGCAGTTCTTC. This gives the protein CASTTGLYNEQFF.

The chain carries TRBV30 and TRBJ1-1; maybe TRBD1 (6 bases). V lost 4 bases, J lost 1 base, and 19 bases lay in between. Germline V CDR1 and CDR2: GTSNPN, SVGIG (reference sequence). The CDR3 is 16 amino acids. The DNA of the CDR3 is TGTGCCTGGATACCTAAGGGAGGGGGTGGGAACACTGAAGCTTTCTTT. It yields the protein CAWIPKGGGGNTEAFF.

This chain links TRBV4-2 with TRBJ1-2, with D possibly matching TRBD1 (5 bases). There are 15 residues in the CDR3. Trimming cost V 0 bases and J 4 bases, with 12 bases left between them. Germline V gives CDR1 LGHNA, CDR2 YNFKEQ. As DNA, the CDR3 is TGTGCCAGCAGCCAAGATCTCGCAGGGCCCTATGGCTACACCTTC. This sequence encodes CASSQDLAGPYGYTF.

The chain couples TRBV3-1 (or the pseudogene TRBV3-2) to TRBJ1-2; tentative D call: TRBD1 (6 bases). Germline V gene sequence: CDR1 LGHDT, CDR2 YNNKEL (reference sequence). The CDR3 is made up of 18 amino acids. The ends were cut back, 3 bases at V and 5 bases at J, with 25 bases in the middle. The CDR3 DNA reads TGTGCCAGCAGCCATCACGCCCTGAGGGGGGGCGACTCTTATGGCTACACCTTC. Residues: CASSHHALRGGDSYGYTF.